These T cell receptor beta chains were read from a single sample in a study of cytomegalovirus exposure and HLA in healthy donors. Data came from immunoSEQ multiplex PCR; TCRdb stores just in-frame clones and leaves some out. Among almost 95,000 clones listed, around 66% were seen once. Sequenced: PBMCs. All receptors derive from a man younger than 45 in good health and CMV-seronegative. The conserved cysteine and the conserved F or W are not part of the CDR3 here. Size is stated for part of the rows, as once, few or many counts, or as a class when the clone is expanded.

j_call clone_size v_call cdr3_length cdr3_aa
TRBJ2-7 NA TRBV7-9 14 ASSLVTSGNNYEQY
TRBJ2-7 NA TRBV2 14 ASSEAIGQGFYEQY
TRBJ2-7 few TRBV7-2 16 ASSLGHQGGAATYEQY
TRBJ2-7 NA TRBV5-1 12 ASSLGDKPYEQY
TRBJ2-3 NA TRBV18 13 ASSLGTSGFDTQY
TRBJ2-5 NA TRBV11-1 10 ASSLISETQY
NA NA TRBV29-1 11 SVEAGKYYEQY
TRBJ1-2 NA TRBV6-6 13 ASSYIHYPDYGYT
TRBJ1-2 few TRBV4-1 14 ASSQPMDRDGYGYT
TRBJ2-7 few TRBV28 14 ASSSYSGSRSYEQY
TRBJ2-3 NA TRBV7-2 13 ASSLFVGGGDTQY
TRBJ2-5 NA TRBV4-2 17 ASSQEQGKSGRGMETQY
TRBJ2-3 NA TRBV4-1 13 ASSQTGLAFDTQY
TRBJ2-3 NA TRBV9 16 ASSVVPTSGFSTDTQY
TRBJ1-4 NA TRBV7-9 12 ASSPRSAGEKLF
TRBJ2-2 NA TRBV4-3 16 ASSHVLLAGLFTGELF
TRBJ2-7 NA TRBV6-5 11 ASSYSIHYEQY
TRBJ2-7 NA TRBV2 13 ASSGETGGLYEQY
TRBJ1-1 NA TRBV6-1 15 ASSELRTGKMNTEAF
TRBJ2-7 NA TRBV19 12 ANTPNRGQNEQY
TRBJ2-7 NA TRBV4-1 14 ASSQEGQGEGSEQY